Below are 6 T cell receptor beta chains sequenced from a single sample in a study of coeliac disease. Produced via immunoSEQ multiplex PCR; TCRdb's table is partial and in-frame only. The table includes approximately 9,100 clones, 57% detected once. Sample: intraepithelial lymphocytes from the gut. Every receptor here comes from a woman in her sixties or seventies with celiac disease.

This clone is a singleton in its sample. The CDR3 reads CASSLGAGGLTDTQYF. Here the CDR3 DNA reads TGCGCCAGCAGCTTAGGCGCAGGGGGCCTAACAGATACGCAGTATTTT. This sequence joins TRBV5-1 and TRBJ2-3; TRBD1 aligns across 8 bases. The CDR3 consists of 16 residues. Germline V CDR1 and CDR2: SGHRS, YFSETQ. V shed 2 bases, J shed 3 bases, and the junction held 8 bases outside the gene matches.

This chain links TRBV2 with TRBJ2-4; D is ambiguous. This CDR3 has 15 amino acids. Deletions cut 3 bases from V and 0 bases from J, with 9 bases between. The germline gives CDR1 SNHLY, CDR2 FYNNEI. Here the CDR3 reads CASSERRAAKNIQYF. CDR3 in DNA: TGTGCCAGCAGTGAGCGCCGCGCAGCCAAAAACATTCAGTACTTC.

The V and J genes are TRBV14 and TRBJ2-2, with TRBD1 identical over 7 bases. Germline loops: CDR1 SGHDN, CDR2 FVKESK. J was trimmed by 5 bases and V by 4 bases; bases with no gene match: 7. This CDR3 is built from 15 residues. The CDR3 bases are TGTGCCAGCAGCCTGTACCGACAGGGAACCGGGGAGCTGTTTTTT. It encodes CASSLYRQGTGELFF.

This chain connects TRBV9 to TRBJ2-1; TRBD2 agrees at 8 bases. CDR1 and CDR2 (germline): SGDLS, YYNGEE. CDR3 length: 15 residues. After removal of 1 base from V and 3 bases from J, the junction contained 3 bases not matched to a gene. CDR3 amino acids: CASSVSGGYYNEQFF. The CDR3 DNA reads as TGTGCCAGCAGCGTAAGCGGGGGATACTACAATGAGCAGTTCTTC.

The chain uses TRBV25-1 and TRBJ2-7, with TRBD2 matching over 13 bases. Germline CDR1 is MGHDK and CDR2 is SYGVNS. This CDR3 region has 16 residues. Germline trimming cut 1 base from V and 3 bases from J; bases unmatched to any gene: 3. The CDR3 sequence: CASSESGLAGIYEQYF. As DNA, the CDR3 is TGTGCCAGCAGTGAATCGGGACTAGCGGGGATCTACGAGCAGTACTTC.

Only a few counts were recorded for this clone. The rearrangement joins TRBV9 to TRBJ2-3; 10 nucleotides match TRBD1. In germline, CDR1 is SGDLS, CDR2 YYNGEE. V dropped 3 bases and J dropped 2; count of bases not matched to a gene: 9. The CDR3 runs to 17 residues. The CDR3 DNA reads TGTGCCAGCAGCGCAACCCGACAGGGGGCCTCCACAGATACGCAGTATTTT. As protein: CASSATRQGASTDTQYF.